Each of the 25 T cell receptor beta chains below was sequenced from the same sample in a study of graft-versus-host responses after intestinal transplantation. No antigen is known for these receptors. Sequencing used immunoSEQ multiplex PCR; TCRdb keeps in-frame clones, though not all of them. The table lists some 39,000 clones, nearly 95% of them singletons. The material sequenced was unstimulated CD8+ T cells sorted from spleen or lymph node cells, taken before transplant. Receptors were obtained from a human donor who was the organ donor for an intestinal transplant.

The V call is TRBV12-5, the J call TRBJ2-3, with TRBD1 matching 11 bases. The CDR3 spans 15 residues. Germline CDR1 is LGHNT and CDR2 is FRNRAP. Trimming cost V 5 bases and J 4 bases; bases outside gene matches: 5. The CDR3 sequence is CASGIGQGAADTQYF. The CDR3 DNA is TGTGCTAGTGGTATAGGACAGGGGGCCGCAGATACGCAGTATTTT.

This clone came up once. CDR3 protein: CASSLTGEGYNEQFF. DNA for the CDR3: TGTGCCAGCAGCTTAACAGGGGAAGGCTACAATGAGCAGTTCTTC. The V and J genes are TRBV13 and TRBJ2-1, with 7 nucleotides matching TRBD1. CDR3 length equals 15 residues. Losses at the gene ends were 2 bases for V and 3 bases for J; bases not matched to a gene: 4. Germline CDR1 and CDR2: PRHDT and FYEKMQ (reference sequence).

This sequence joins TRBV29-1 and TRBJ2-7; 15 bases line up with TRBD2. Germline CDR1 reads SQVTM; CDR2 reads ANQGSEA. The V gene end was trimmed by 2 bases and the J gene end by 3 bases; junction bases not matched to a gene: 5. The CDR3 runs 16 residues. The CDR3 bases are TGCAGCGTTGAATCGCCGGGACTAGCGGGGGGCTACGAGCAGTACTTC. Its protein is CSVESPGLAGGYEQYF.

The chain uses TRBV4-1 and TRBJ2-7; the D call may be TRBD1 or TRBD2 (5 bases each). The CDR3 consists of 13 residues. Germline CDR1 is MGHRA and CDR2 is YSYEKL. Trimming took off 4 bases at V and 7 bases at J, with 14 bases between the two ends. As DNA, the CDR3 is TGCGCCAGCAGCCGGGACCTCCTAGGAGAGCAGTACTTC. It codes for CASSRDLLGEQYF.

The chain carries TRBV4-3 and TRBJ2-1; no clear D gene. Germline CDR1 and CDR2: LGHNA and YSLEER. The ends were cut back, 1 base at V and 4 bases at J, with 14 bases in the middle. CDR3 size: 16 residues. CDR3 protein: CASSQGARRGYNEQFF. Written as DNA, the CDR3 is TGCGCCAGCAGCCAAGGGGCACGACGAGGATACAATGAGCAGTTCTTC.

V and J are TRBV5-4 and TRBJ1-2; D gene ambiguous. The CDR3 consists of 14 residues. V lost 3 bases and J lost 5, with 14 bases in between. The germline V gene encodes CDR1 SGHNT and CDR2 YYREEE (reference sequence). This CDR3 is CASSSQEEDYGYTF. CDR3 nucleotides: TGTGCCAGCAGCTCCCAGGAGGAAGATTATGGCTACACCTTC.

The genes are TRBV28 and TRBJ1-4; D is unclear. The CDR3 is 13 residues long. Trimming pared 5 bases from V and 12 bases from J, leaving 16 bases between. Germline CDR1 is MDHEN and CDR2 is SYDVKM. As DNA, the CDR3 is TGTGCCAGCAGTCTGAGCCCATCTCGGGAACTGTTTTTT. It is translated as CASSLSPSRELFF.

In DNA, the CDR3 is TGCGCCAGCAGCCCCGGGACAGGGGATTCACCCCTCCACTTT. Translated, it gives CASSPGTGDSPLHF. The chain is built from TRBV5-1 and TRBJ1-6; 10 nucleotides align to TRBD1. Germline V gene lookup returns CDR1 SGHRS and CDR2 YFSETQ. With V trimmed by 4 bases and J by 8 bases, 3 bases remained unmatched. This CDR3 is 14 amino acids long. Combining the CDR3 with reference TRBV5-1 and TRBJ1-6 gives the whole variable domain KAGVTQTPRYLIKTRGQQVTLSCSPISGHRSVSWYQQTPGQGLQFLFEYFSETQRNKGNFPGRFSGRQFSNSRSEMNVSTLELGDSALYLCASSPGTGDSPLHFGNGTRLTVT.

The chain employs TRBV4-3 and TRBJ2-3, with D possibly TRBD2 on 5 matching bases. CDR3 size: 15 residues. Germline CDR1 reads LGHNA; CDR2 reads YSLEER. The V end was cut by 0 bases, the J end by 2 bases, with 9 bases between. Here the CDR3 reads CASSQDSGFTDTQYF. The CDR3 DNA is TGCGCCAGCAGCCAAGATTCGGGGTTCACAGATACGCAGTATTTT.

The count of this clone is one. The J gene is TRBJ2-1, the V gene TRBV5-1, with a possible D match to TRBD2 (6 bases). V was shortened by 3 bases and J by 0 bases, with 13 bases between the two germline ends. CDR1 and CDR2 (germline): SGHRS, YFSETQ. This CDR3 has 16 amino acids. Here the CDR3 DNA reads TGCGCCAGCAGCTCGGGACTGGGCAGCTCCTACAATGAGCAGTTCTTC. Its protein product is CASSSGLGSSYNEQFF. The full variable domain, completed using reference TRBV5-1 and TRBJ2-1, is KAGVTQTPRYLIKTRGQQVTLSCSPISGHRSVSWYQQTPGQGLQFLFEYFSETQRNKGNFPGRFSGRQFSNSRSEMNVSTLELGDSALYLCASSSGLGSSYNEQFFGPGTRLTVL.

V is TRBV30 and J is TRBJ2-2; unclear D gene. Trimming pared 0 bases from V and 6 bases from J, leaving 5 bases between. CDR3 length: 12 residues. Germline V CDR1 and CDR2: GTSNPN, SVGIG (reference sequence). The CDR3 spells CAWSVDPGELFF. For the CDR3, the DNA is TGTGCCTGGAGTGTAGATCCCGGGGAGCTGTTTTTT.

J is TRBJ2-3 and V is TRBV6-5; 12 bases map to TRBD2. Germline V gene sequence: CDR1 MNHEY, CDR2 SVGAGI. The CDR3 runs to 16 residues. After removal of 0 bases from V and 6 bases from J, the junction contained 4 bases not matched to a gene. The CDR3 loop reads CASSYSWTSGADTQYF. The CDR3 DNA is TGTGCCAGCAGTTACTCTTGGACTAGCGGGGCCGATACGCAGTATTTT.

This sequence joins TRBV13 and TRBJ1-2, with D perhaps TRBD1 (5 bases). V lost 4 bases to trimming and J lost 7 bases, with 7 bases between them. The CDR3 length is 11 residues. The germline gives CDR1 PRHDT, CDR2 FYEKMQ (reference sequence). CDR3 residues: CASSYGGGYTF. The CDR3 bases are TGTGCCAGCAGCTACGGGGGTGGCTACACCTTC.

This chain links TRBV4-3 with TRBJ1-2; 7 bases are a match to TRBD1. CDR3 length: 16 amino acids. From germline, CDR1 is LGHNA and CDR2 YSLEER. Trimming at V came to 0 bases and at J to 0 bases, leaving 4 bases not matched to a gene. The CDR3 here is CASSQDLGTANYGYTF. In nucleotides, the CDR3 is TGCGCCAGCAGCCAAGATCTGGGGACAGCTAACTATGGCTACACCTTC.

This chain links TRBV5-1 with TRBJ1-1; D perhaps matches TRBD1 (5 bases). Germline V gene sequence: CDR1 SGHRS, CDR2 YFSETQ. CDR3 size: 12 residues. Between the trimmed V and J ends, which lost 3 bases and 2 bases, there was a span of 5 bases. The CDR3 sequence is CASSWDNTEAFF. The CDR3 region has the DNA TGCGCCAGCAGCTGGGACAACACTGAAGCTTTCTTT.

A single count supports this clone. V gene TRBV27 combines with J gene TRBJ1-2, with D unresolved. Trimming cost V 3 bases and J 2 bases, with 4 bases left between them. Germline V CDR1 and CDR2: MNHEY, SMNVEV (reference sequence). This CDR3 has 12 amino acids. DNA of the CDR3: TGTGCCAGCAGTTTGACAAACTATGGCTACACCTTC. Translated: CASSLTNYGYTF.

The chain is built from TRBV2 and TRBJ2-4; D could derive from TRBD1 or TRBD2 (5 bases each). This CDR3 spans 16 amino acids. The germline CDR1 and CDR2 sequences are SNHLY and FYNNEI. V shed 3 bases and J shed 0 bases, with 12 bases lying between them. The CDR3 nucleotides read TGTGCCAGCAGTGATTTGGGGGTATCAGCCAAAAACATTCAGTACTTC. The encoded protein is CASSDLGVSAKNIQYF.

V usage is TRBV5-8 and J usage is TRBJ2-3; D call uncertain. This CDR3 has 12 amino acids. Germline V gene data show CDR1 as SGHTS and CDR2 as YDEGEE. The V end lost 4 bases, the J end lost 1 base, and 4 bases lay between the germline ends. The CDR3 here is CASSPRTDTQYF. In DNA, the CDR3 is TGTGCCAGCAGCCCCCGCACAGATACGCAGTATTTT.

The J gene is TRBJ2-7, the V gene TRBV6-4; TRBD1 aligns across 7 bases. Germline CDR1 reads MRHNA; CDR2 reads SNTAGT. With 2 bases clipped from V and 3 bases from J, the junction kept 13 bases outside the gene matches. There are 17 residues in the CDR3. The CDR3 nucleotides read TGTGCCAGCAGTGACACCGGATACAGGGGTATCCTCTACGAGCAGTACTTC. Protein sequence: CASSDTGYRGILYEQYF.

CDR3 coding DNA: TGCGCCAGCAGCCAAGATATCGGCCACACCGGGGAGCTGTTTTTT. Amino acids: CASSQDIGHTGELFF. J is TRBJ2-2 and V is TRBV4-3; D gene unclear. Germline V gives CDR1 LGHNA, CDR2 YSLEER. The CDR3 is 15 amino acids. V lost 0 bases, J lost 3 bases, and 8 bases lay in between.

V gene TRBV7-2 combines with J gene TRBJ1-5; tentative D call: TRBD1 (5 bases). The germline V gene has CDR1 SGHTA and CDR2 FQGNSA. This CDR3 comprises 15 residues. Trimming stripped 1 base from V and 6 bases from J, with 13 bases between. CDR3 region: CASSLEMGLGQPQHF. DNA of the CDR3: TGTGCCAGCAGCTTAGAGATGGGGCTTGGTCAGCCCCAGCATTTT.

The V gene is TRBV6-1, the J gene TRBJ2-7, with 9 bases matching TRBD1. CDR3 length: 15 amino acids. Trimming cost V 3 bases and J 3 bases; bases outside gene matches: 6. The germline CDR1 and CDR2 sequences are MNHNS and SASEGT. Here the CDR3 reads CASSEGQGIFYEQYF. The CDR3 DNA follows: TGTGCCAGCAGTGAGGGACAGGGTATATTCTACGAGCAGTACTTC.

This chain uses TRBV20-1 with TRBJ1-1, with D unclear. The germline CDR1 and CDR2 sequences are DFQATT and SNEGSKA (reference sequence). This CDR3 comprises 11 residues. V lost 6 bases and J 7 bases, leaving 12 bases between the germline ends. DNA of the CDR3: TGCAGTGCCGGTGGACTAGGTGAAGCTTTCTTT. It translates to CSAGGLGEAFF.

The chain employs TRBV4-3 and TRBJ1-2; tentative D call: TRBD1 (5 bases). Germline CDR1 LGHNA, CDR2 YSLEER. The length of the CDR3 is 17 residues. Trimming took 4 bases from V and 0 from J, leaving 18 bases between them. The CDR3: CASSPLADRDPNYGYTF. CDR3 nucleotides: TGCGCCAGCAGCCCACTCGCGGATAGGGACCCTAACTATGGCTACACCTTC.

This sequence joins TRBV6-1 and TRBJ2-5; 7 nucleotides line up with TRBD1. Trimming at V came to 3 bases and at J to 5 bases, leaving 6 bases not matched to a gene. The CDR3 loop spans 14 amino acids. Germline values: CDR1 MNHNS, CDR2 SASEGT. CDR3 loop: CASSDWTGGETQYF. The CDR3 DNA is TGTGCCAGCAGTGATTGGACAGGCGGGGAGACCCAGTACTTC.